Here is one TCR beta chain with its context. Assay: immunoSEQ multiplex PCR; the TCRdb copy retains only in-frame clones and omits some. The sample records some 70,000 clones, just over 90% being singletons. The sample consisted of PBMCs. The sequence was collected from a man between 35 and 55 years old with rheumatoid arthritis.

CDR3 in DNA: TGCGCCAGCAGCCATGATACCGGGACAGGGAGGACCGGGGAGCTGTTTTTT. Encoded protein: CASSHDTGTGRTGELFF. The chain carries TRBV4-3 and TRBJ2-2; TRBD1 matches 9 bases. This CDR3 has 17 amino acids. V gave up 3 bases and J gave up 5 bases; unmatched junction bases: 10. Per germline, CDR1 LGHNA and CDR2 YSLEER.